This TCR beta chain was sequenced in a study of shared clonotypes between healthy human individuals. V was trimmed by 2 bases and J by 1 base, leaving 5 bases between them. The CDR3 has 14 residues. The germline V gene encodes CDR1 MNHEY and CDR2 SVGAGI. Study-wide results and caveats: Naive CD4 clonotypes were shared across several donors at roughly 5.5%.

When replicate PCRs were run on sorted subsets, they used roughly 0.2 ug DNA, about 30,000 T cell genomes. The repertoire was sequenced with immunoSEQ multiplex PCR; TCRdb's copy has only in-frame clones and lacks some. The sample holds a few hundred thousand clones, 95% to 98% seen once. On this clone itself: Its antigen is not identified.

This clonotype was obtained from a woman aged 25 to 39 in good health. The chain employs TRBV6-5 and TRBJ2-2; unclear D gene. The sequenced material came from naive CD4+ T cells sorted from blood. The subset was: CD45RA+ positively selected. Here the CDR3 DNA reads TGTGCCAGCAGTTACATCAGGAACACCGGGGAGCTGTTTTTT. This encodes CASSYIRNTGELFF.